One sample yielded the 26 T cell receptor beta chains listed below, sequenced in a study of T-cell memory formation after mild COVID-19. TCRdb called the 5' RACE reads again in MiXCR, with one record for every CDR3 protein. The table includes hundreds of thousands of distinct CDR3 sequences, around 30% detected once. Material: PBMCs or a T cell subset sorted from them (not recorded which). The receptor set was obtained from an adult woman who had mild COVID-19 (a few samples of this study predate the infection). Cell type and time point are not known.

This sequence joins TRBV6-5 and TRBJ2-7; 9 bases fit TRBD1. In germline, CDR1 is MNHEY, CDR2 SVGAGI. V gave up 8 bases and J gave up 3 bases; unmatched junction bases: 8. This CDR3 region has 14 residues. CDR3 sequence reads: CASRSRQGDYEQYF. CDR3 coding DNA: TGTGCCAGCCGGTCCCGACAGGGGGACTACGAGCAGTACTTC.

V gene TRBV7-9 combines with J gene TRBJ2-1; 9 nucleotides agree with TRBD2. CDR3 length: 14 amino acids. The V gene's germline CDR1 is SEHNR and CDR2 FQNEAQ (reference sequence). V was clipped by 2 bases and J by 15 bases; unmatched bases: 11. The CDR3 DNA reads TGTGCCAGCAGCTTACCCGCGGGGGGGCCTTCTGGGTTCTTC. It yields the protein CASSLPAGGPSGFF.

CDR3 region: CASSGASGGSGANVLTF. DNA for the CDR3: TGCGCCAGCAGTGGGGCTAGCGGCGGATCTGGGGCCAACGTCCTGACTTTC. The rearrangement joins TRBV10-2 to TRBJ2-6; 7 bases align to TRBD2. Trimming removed 4 bases from V and 1 base from J; junction bases left unmatched: 7. The CDR3 consists of 17 residues. Germline V gene sequence: CDR1 WSHSY, CDR2 SAAADI.

The gene calls are TRBV7-6 and TRBJ2-4; 7 bases map to TRBD1. The germline V gene encodes CDR1 SGHVS and CDR2 FNYEAQ. The length of the CDR3 is 15 residues. V shed 5 bases, J shed 2 bases, and the junction held 6 bases outside the gene matches. CDR3 sequence reads: CASSQRQGTKNIQYF. CDR3 coding DNA: TGTGCCAGCAGCCAAAGACAGGGCACCAAAAACATTCAGTACTTC.

The chain couples TRBV20-1 to TRBJ2-5; D is undetermined. Deletions cut 3 bases from V and 2 bases from J, with 7 bases between. There are 12 residues in the CDR3. Germline loops: CDR1 DFQATT, CDR2 SNEGSKA (reference sequence). CDR3 protein: CSARMRQETQYF. CDR3 sequence (DNA): TGCAGTGCTAGGATGCGTCAAGAGACCCAGTACTTC.

To note about this clonotype: Since a much larger clone is just one base distant, this may be a read error. This chain links TRBV6-1 with TRBJ2-7, with D uncertain. Germline V gene lookup returns CDR1 MNHNS and CDR2 SASEGT. Trimming removed 3 bases from V and 1 base from J, with 1 base in between. The CDR3 is 11 amino acids. For the CDR3, the DNA is TGTGCCAGCAGTGAGTCCTACGAGCAGTACTTC. Translating gives CASSESYEQYF.

This clonotype was seen a handful of times. The genes are TRBV5-6 and TRBJ1-2; D ambiguous. Trimming cost V 3 bases and J 5 bases, with 14 bases left between them. The CDR3 is 14 residues long. Germline V gene sequence: CDR1 SGHDT, CDR2 YYEEEE. The CDR3 is CASSSSFRRYGYTF. CDR3 nucleotides: TGTGCCAGCAGCTCGTCCTTTAGGAGATATGGCTACACCTTC. Full variable domain (remainder filled in from reference TRBV5-6 and TRBJ1-2): DAGVTQSPTHLIKTRGQQVTLRCSPKSGHDTVSWYQQALGQGPQFIFQYYEEEERQRGNFPDRFSGHQFPNYSSELNVNALLLGDSALYLCASSSSFRRYGYTFGSGTRLTVV.

This clonotype was observed a handful of times. The CDR3 bases are TGCAGTGCTAGACAGGGTGGAGAAAAACTGTTTTTT. Translation gives CSARQGGEKLFF. J is TRBJ1-4 and V is TRBV20-1, with D perhaps matching TRBD1 (5 bases). The CDR3 loop spans 12 amino acids. Trimming pared 2 bases from V and 8 bases from J, leaving 9 bases between. Germline assignment: CDR1 DFQATT and CDR2 SNEGSKA (reference sequence).

This chain connects TRBV7-9 to TRBJ2-3; 15 bases are a match to TRBD2. With V trimmed by 0 bases and J by 3 bases, 1 base remained unmatched. The CDR3 runs 17 residues. CDR1 SEHNR and CDR2 FQNEAQ come from the germline V gene (reference sequence). The CDR3 DNA sequence: TGTGCCAGCAGCTTAGCCGGGACTAGCGGGAGGACAGATACGCAGTATTTT. Its translation is CASSLAGTSGRTDTQYF.

This sequence joins TRBV7-8 and TRBJ2-5; 8 positions match TRBD2. The CDR3 consists of 15 residues. Germline V CDR1 and CDR2: SGHVS, FQNEAQ. V gave up 5 bases and J gave up 5 bases; unmatched junction bases: 10. CDR3 region: CASSLTPGGLETQYF. DNA of the CDR3: TGTGCCAGCAGCCTCACCCCGGGGGGGCTGGAGACCCAGTACTTC.

The V call is TRBV12-3 or TRBV12-4, the J call TRBJ1-2; D is uncertain. Trimming shortened V by 4 bases and J by 5 bases, and 8 bases separated the two germline ends. The CDR3 totals 12 residues. In nucleotides, the CDR3 is TGTGCCAGCAGTTATGACGGGTATGGCTACACCTTC. Protein sequence: CASSYDGYGYTF.

The chain links TRBV5-1 to TRBJ2-2; D uncertain. Germline values: CDR1 SGHRS, CDR2 YFSETQ. This CDR3 spans 14 amino acids. The V gene lost 3 bases and the J gene lost 4 bases, with 10 bases spanning the gap. CDR3 bases: TGCGCCAGCAGCTCCACTCAGGTCACCGGGGAGCTGTTTTTT. It translates to CASSSTQVTGELFF.

In this sample, this clonotype turned up a few times. The chain uses TRBV18 and TRBJ2-3; D is possibly TRBD1 (6 bases). V lost 3 bases to trimming and J lost 6 bases, with 22 bases between them. The CDR3 contains 17 residues. Germline CDR1 and CDR2: KGHSH and LQKENI. CDR3 sequence reads: CASSPSGTPFRRDTQYF. CDR3 nucleotides: TGTGCCAGCTCACCGTCCGGGACACCCTTCCGAAGGGATACGCAGTATTTT.

This clonotype showed up just a few times. The chain uses TRBV7-2 and TRBJ2-5; D is tentatively TRBD1 or TRBD2 (6 bases each). CDR3 length: 15 residues. Germline V gives CDR1 SGHTA, CDR2 FQGNSA. Deletions cut 1 base from V and 7 bases from J, with 16 bases between. The CDR3 bases are TGTGCCAGCAGCTTAGTTTGGTCAGGGGAGGCGACCCAGTACTTC. Translating it yields CASSLVWSGEATQYF.

The V gene is TRBV24-1, the J gene TRBJ2-1, with 15 bases aligning to TRBD2. J lost 5 bases, V lost 4 bases, and 5 bases had no gene match. The CDR3 is 17 residues long. CDR1 and CDR2 from the germline V gene are KGHDR and SFDVKD. The CDR3 protein is CATSEPGLAGGDNEQFF. The CDR3 DNA sequence: TGTGCCACCAGTGAACCGGGACTAGCGGGAGGCGACAATGAGCAGTTCTTC.

The rearrangement joins TRBV27 to TRBJ2-1; the match to TRBD1 covers 7 bases. Trimming removed 6 bases from V and 9 bases from J; junction bases left unmatched: 8. CDR1 is MNHEY, CDR2 SMNVEV, per germline (reference sequence). The CDR3 is made up of 13 amino acids. As DNA, the CDR3 is TGTGCCAGCAGACGAGACAGGGTTTCTGAGCAGTTCTTC. Translated, it gives CASRRDRVSEQFF.

V is TRBV25-1 and J is TRBJ1-2; D unresolved. The CDR3 extends over 15 amino acids. Germline lookup yields CDR1 MGHDK and CDR2 SYGVNS. Trimming removed 4 bases from V and 7 bases from J, with 19 bases in between. The CDR3: CASSGQTGSSGGYTF. In DNA form, the CDR3 reads TGTGCCAGCAGTGGCCAGACCGGGTCTTCAGGTGGCTACACCTTC.

This clonotype has a handful of counts. This chain links TRBV5-1 with TRBJ1-1; D might be TRBD1 (5 bases). The germline gives CDR1 SGHRS, CDR2 YFSETQ. The CDR3 contains 14 residues. Trimming left V 5 bases short and J 0 bases short, with 11 bases between. CDR3 DNA: TGCGCCAGCAGGACGGGGACTATGAACACTGAAGCTTTCTTT. It specifies CASRTGTMNTEAFF.

In this sample, this clonotype turned up a few times. The V gene is TRBV20-1, the J gene TRBJ1-4; TRBD1 might be the D (5 bases). The V and J ends lost 0 bases and 6 bases respectively, with 17 bases between them. Germline CDR1 and CDR2: DFQATT and SNEGSKA (reference sequence). The CDR3 is made up of 16 amino acids. The CDR3 reads CSARDHRSSTDEKLFF. The CDR3 coding sequence is TGCAGTGCTAGAGATCATAGGTCTTCGACAGATGAAAAACTGTTTTTT.

This clonotype has more than one count but fewer than ten. The rearrangement uses TRBV7-2 and TRBJ2-3, with TRBD2 as a possible D gene (5 bases). CDR1 is SGHTA and CDR2 is FQGNSA in the germline V gene. This CDR3 has 14 residues. The ends were cut back, 3 bases at V and 0 bases at J, with 7 bases in the middle. The CDR3 sequence: CASSFSVSTDTQYF. CDR3 DNA sequence: TGTGCCAGCAGCTTTAGCGTTAGCACAGATACGCAGTATTTT.

V gene TRBV7-8 combines with J gene TRBJ2-2, with a possible D match to TRBD1 (6 bases). The germline gives CDR1 SGHVS, CDR2 FQNEAQ. Deletions cut 6 bases from V and 2 bases from J, with 10 bases between. CDR3 length equals 14 residues. This CDR3 is CASRGGGNTGELFF. As DNA, the CDR3 is TGTGCCAGCAGAGGGGGTGGCAACACCGGGGAGCTGTTTTTT.

The chain recombines TRBV7-9 with TRBJ2-1; 8 bases agree with TRBD1. V trimming: 5 bases; J trimming: 8 bases; junction bases outside the gene matches: 8. In germline, CDR1 is SEHNR, CDR2 FQNEAQ (reference sequence). The CDR3 has 14 residues. Here the CDR3 DNA reads TGTGCCAGCAGCCCGGACAGGGAGGAAGATGAGCAGTTCTTC. It is translated as CASSPDREEDEQFF.

This clonotype was recorded a few times. The chain recombines TRBV4-2 with TRBJ2-2, with 10 bases identical to TRBD1. V was clipped by 0 bases and J by 6 bases; unmatched bases: 4. CDR3 size: 16 residues. Germline V gives CDR1 LGHNA, CDR2 YNFKEQ. This chain's CDR3 is CASSQELGQGSGELFF. The DNA for the CDR3 is TGTGCCAGCAGCCAAGAATTGGGACAGGGGTCCGGGGAGCTGTTTTTT.

J is TRBJ1-2 and V is TRBV12-3 or TRBV12-4, with unresolved D. The CDR3 length is 13 residues. The ends were cut back, 2 bases at V and 6 bases at J, with 10 bases in the middle. CDR3 amino acids: CASSLLESNGYTF. The CDR3 nucleotides are TGTGCCAGCAGTTTACTGGAATCCAATGGCTACACCTTC.

Concerning this clonotype: Compared with germline, one end of the junction differs, possibly owing to a read error. The V gene is TRBV19, the J gene TRBJ1-1; D not certain. The CDR3 extends over 12 amino acids. CDR1 LNHDA and CDR2 SQIVND come from the germline V gene (reference sequence). The CDR3 DNA follows: TGTGCCAGTAGTATATACGACACTGAAGCTTTATTT. Residues: CASSIYDTEALF.

CDR3 sequence: CSARGDTFSYEQYF. CDR3 sequence (DNA): TGCAGTGCTAGAGGGGACACCTTCTCCTACGAGCAGTACTTC. The V gene is TRBV20-1, the J gene TRBJ2-7; possible D gene TRBD1, 6 bases. V gave up 1 base and J gave up 0 bases, with 10 bases separating them. There are 14 residues in the CDR3. Per germline, CDR1 DFQATT and CDR2 SNEGSKA (reference sequence).